This TCR beta chain stems from a study of monozygotic twins with inflammatory bowel disease. Germline CDR1 reads MNHEY; CDR2 reads SMNVEV (reference sequence). The CDR3 is 14 residues long. In eight separate reactions per sample, cDNA was generated. Researchers used template switching to add UMIs featuring a 6-nucleotide sample barcode. TCRdb processed the 5' RACE reads again and assigns one entry to each CDR3 protein, with no DNA. This specimen shows fewer than 450,000 distinct CDR3 sequences; the ten leading clones hold just over 2.5%. Of note for this clonotype: What it recognizes is unknown.

Findings and caveats of the study: Clonotypes shared with others were fewer in IBD patients than in healthy twins, especially with disease activity.

Whole-blood total RNA was extracted without T cell sorting. The chain joins TRBV27 to TRBJ2-7; no DNA is available, so the TRBD1 call from TCRdb remains unchecked. Sequencing input: blood. This clonotype was obtained from a human donor with ulcerative colitis or Crohn's disease, or a healthy co-twin of an affected twin (not recorded which). This chain's CDR3 is CANTRTGGNYEQYF.